Listed below are T cell receptor beta chains from one sample, sequenced in a study of T cells in Graves' hyperthyroidism and ophthalmopathy. In TCRdb, the multiplex PCR reads were re-called with MiXCR into one record per CDR3 protein. The table has a few hundred thousand distinct CDR3 sequences, 15% to 18% seen once. Sequencing used blood. The receptors here all came from a woman between 18 and 29 years old with Graves' hyperthyroidism. The CDR3 runs from the conserved cysteine through the conserved F or W. A D gene is named only where the DNA matches it firmly. Some rows mark clone size as missing; the rest say once, few, many or name a class of expanded clone.

j_call v_call d_call clone_size cdr3_nt cdr3_aa
TRBJ1-6 TRBV20-1 TRBD1 many TGCAGTGCTAGAGATCGACAGGGGGTGCTTTCACCCCTCCACTTT CSARDRQGVLSPLHF
TRBJ2-1 TRBV28 NA many TGTGCCAGCAGGCGCTCGATCCGGGACTCCTCCTACAATGAGCAGTTCTTC CASRRSIRDSSYNEQFF
TRBJ2-5 TRBV28 TRBD1 many TGTGCCAGCAGTTTGTCTATGGGACAGGGTCCCCGAGAGACCCAGTACTTC CASSLSMGQGPRETQYF
TRBJ1-3 TRBV7-3 NA NA TGTGCCAGCAGCTTACATGCTACAGGGCCTTCTCCTTCTGGAAACACCATATATTTT CASSLHATGPSPSGNTIYF
TRBJ1-2 TRBV5-1 NA few TGCGCCAGCAGCAATACCGCCGGGAGTGGCTACACCTTC CASSNTAGSGYTF
TRBJ1-1 TRBV20-1 NA many TGCAGTGCGCCGGACTACCGAACTGACACTGAAGCTTTCTTT CSAPDYRTDTEAFF
TRBJ2-3 TRBV18 NA many TGTGCCAGCTCACCAGACGTCGGCTGGACGCAGTATTTT CASSPDVGWTQYF
TRBJ2-1 TRBV4-1 NA NA TGCGCCAGCAGCCAAGGAAGGGAGGTCAATGAGCAGTTCTTC CASSQGREVNEQFF
TRBJ2-7 TRBV29-1 NA many TGCAGCGTTGAAGATCTTGGGGGCTCGGGGCAGTACTTC CSVEDLGGSGQYF
TRBJ1-1 TRBV5-1 NA few TGCGCCAGCAGCTTGGTGGACAGCATGAACACTGAAGCTTTCTTT CASSLVDSMNTEAFF
TRBJ1-5 TRBV6-9 NA NA TGTGCCAGCAGTTACATGGGATGGGGCAATCAGCCCCAGCATTTT CASSYMGWGNQPQHF
TRBJ1-1 TRBV3-1 TRBD1 many TGTGCCAGCAGCCAGGGACAGGTGGGAGCTTTCTTT CASSQGQVGAFF
TRBJ2-7 TRBV12-3/TRBV12-4 TRBD2 NA TGTGCCAGCAGTTTAACGATGGGACTAGCGGGAAACGAGCAGTACTTC CASSLTMGLAGNEQYF
TRBJ2-7 TRBV6-1 TRBD2 few TGTGCCAGCAGTAAGACGGGACTACCCCCGGGGGAGCAGTACTTC CASSKTGLPPGEQYF
TRBJ2-7 TRBV7-8 NA many TGTGCCAGCAGCAACTCACCGCGGACAGCAAAATTTATAGTCTACGAGCAGTACTTC CASSNSPRTAKFIVYEQYF
TRBJ1-5 TRBV6-2/TRBV6-3 TRBD1 NA TGTGCCAGCAGTTACAAAAGTGGACAGGTGAGCAATCAGCCCCAGCATTTT CASSYKSGQVSNQPQHF
TRBJ2-3 TRBV7-2 NA many TGTGCCAGCACCCCCACGTCGGTCACAGATACGCAGTATTTT CASTPTSVTDTQYF
TRBJ1-1 TRBV29-1 TRBD1 NA TGCAGCGTTGAAGGAGGGGCAGGGGGAAGGAACAATGAAGCTTTCTTT CSVEGGAGGRNNEAFF
TRBJ2-1 TRBV27 TRBD2 few TGTGCCAGCAGCCCTCGACTAGCGGGAGCGAGGAATGAGCAGTTCTTC CASSPRLAGARNEQFF
TRBJ1-2 TRBV28 NA many TGTGCCAGCAGTTTACGTTCTTGGGCAGGAGTTGGCTCGGTATATGGCTACACCTTC CASSLRSWAGVGSVYGYTF
TRBJ1-3 TRBV20-1 TRBD1 many TGCAGTGCTAGTAAACAGGGGAGCTCTGGAAACACCATATATTTT CSASKQGSSGNTIYF
TRBJ1-2 TRBV24-1 TRBD1 many TGTGCCACCAGTGATACCGGACAGGCGTATGGCTACACCTTC CATSDTGQAYGYTF
TRBJ1-1 TRBV6-5 NA many TGTGCCAGCAGTTACTCCGTTAACACTGAAGCTTTCTTT CASSYSVNTEAFF
TRBJ2-1 TRBV20-1 TRBD2 once TGCAGTGCTAGAAGTGTGGAGACTAGCGGGAGGGTAGGTGGGCAGTTCTTC CSARSVETSGRVGGQFF
TRBJ2-1 TRBV12-3/TRBV12-4 TRBD2 few TGTGCCATTAAAAGCGGGGGGACCTACAATGAGCAGTTCTTC CAIKSGGTYNEQFF
TRBJ1-3 TRBV11-2 TRBD1 NA TGTGCCAGCAGCCCGAACCTACAGGGGGGGACTGGAAACACCATATATTTT CASSPNLQGGTGNTIYF
TRBJ2-3 TRBV4-1 TRBD1 few TGCGCCAGCAGCCTCCACAGGGGAATGCGCACAGATACGCAGTATTTT CASSLHRGMRTDTQYF
TRBJ1-4 TRBV15 NA few TGTGCCACCAGCGGGCGAGCAGGGGTTAATGAAAAACTGTTTTTT CATSGRAGVNEKLFF
TRBJ2-3 TRBV9 NA NA TGTGCCAGCAGCGTAGCGCGGACAGATACGCAGTATTTT CASSVARTDTQYF
TRBJ1-1 TRBV7-8 NA few TGTGCCAGCAGCTTAAGGGACACCCTCGAAGCTTTCTTT CASSLRDTLEAFF
TRBJ1-6 TRBV28 NA few TGTGCCAGCAGTTTAGGGACGAAGGCTTCACCCCTCCACTTT CASSLGTKASPLHF
TRBJ2-4 TRBV7-2 NA NA TGTGCCAGCACCGCCGGGAGGGGACAGGGCATTCAGTACTTC CASTAGRGQGIQYF
TRBJ2-3 TRBV3-1 TRBD1 few TGTGCCAGCAGCCAAGTTAGAAGGGGACAGTATACAGATACGCAGTATTTT CASSQVRRGQYTDTQYF
TRBJ1-5 TRBV4-2 TRBD1 many TGTGCCAGCAGCCTCGGGACAGCCGCCTTTTTGGATCAGCCCCAGCATTTT CASSLGTAAFLDQPQHF
TRBJ1-2 TRBV9 TRBD1 few TGTGCCAGCAGCGGCCCTAAGGGGGCGCGAGGCTACACCTTC CASSGPKGARGYTF
TRBJ2-3 TRBV10-3 TRBD1 few TGTGCCATCAAGAGGGGGCGCGTTGAAGATACGCAGTATTTT CAIKRGRVEDTQYF
TRBJ1-5 TRBV28 TRBD1 many TGTGCCAGCAGTCCCCTGTTGGACAGGGCTAGCAATCAGCCCCAGCATTTT CASSPLLDRASNQPQHF
TRBJ2-7 TRBV6-2/TRBV6-3 NA many TGTGCCAGCAGGATAACAGACGACATAGCCTTAGCCTACGAGCAGTACTTC CASRITDDIALAYEQYF
TRBJ1-6 TRBV3-1 TRBD1 NA TGTGCCAGCAACAAGGGGGCCCATAATTCACCCCTCCACTTT CASNKGAHNSPLHF
TRBJ2-2 TRBV6-1 NA NA TGTGCCAGCAGTCACATGAATTCCCCCTCTGACGCGAACACCGGGGAGCTGTTTTTT CASSHMNSPSDANTGELFF
TRBJ2-7 TRBV5-1 NA many TGCGCCAGCAGCTTGTTCGGTTTCGTTGGGGCAGGGGCTGACGAGCAGTACTTC CASSLFGFVGAGADEQYF
TRBJ2-7 TRBV3-1 TRBD1 many TGTGCCAGCAGCTCTAGGACAGGGGTCGAGCAGTACTTC CASSSRTGVEQYF
TRBJ1-5 TRBV28 TRBD1 NA TGTGCCAGCAGTTTATTGGTGGGACAGGGGGGGAATCAGCCCCAGCATTTT CASSLLVGQGGNQPQHF
TRBJ1-5 TRBV18 NA many TGTGCCAGCTCACGACTAGCCTTAAGAGGGTCTGATAGCAATCAGCCCCAGCATTTT CASSRLALRGSDSNQPQHF
TRBJ2-1 TRBV6-1 TRBD2 NA TGTGCCAGCAGCCCCGGGACTAGCGGAAACAATGAGCAGTTCTTC CASSPGTSGNNEQFF
TRBJ2-2 TRBV18 NA many TGTGCCAGCTCACCACCCTCTGGCCGCACCGGGGAGCTGTTTTTT CASSPPSGRTGELFF
TRBJ1-5 TRBV6-1 NA NA TGTGCCAGCAGTGGCGAAGCGGTAGCCGGCAATCAGCCCCAGCATTTT CASSGEAVAGNQPQHF
TRBJ2-7 TRBV24-1 NA NA TGTGCCACCAGTGACTCTAGCGCGCAGTACTTC CATSDSSAQYF
TRBJ2-7 TRBV28 TRBD1 many TGTGCCAGCAGTTTTCCGACAGGGGCATTCCTGGGGGAGCAGTACTTC CASSFPTGAFLGEQYF
TRBJ1-6 TRBV11-2 NA NA TGTGCCAGCAGCCCCGCCAGAGTAATTCGGAATTCACCCCTCCACTTT CASSPARVIRNSPLHF
TRBJ1-2 TRBV28 NA many TGTGCCAGCAGTTTTCTGCGGAGAAACTATGGCTACACCTTC CASSFLRRNYGYTF
TRBJ1-5 TRBV27 NA few TGTGCCAGCAGTGAGAAAAATCAGCCCCAGCATTTT CASSEKNQPQHF
TRBJ2-3 TRBV2 TRBD2 many TGTGCCAGCAGTTTCGGACTAGCGGGGATATACTACACAGATACGCAGTATTTT CASSFGLAGIYYTDTQYF
TRBJ2-1 TRBV18 NA NA TGTGCCAGCTCATATTTGGGGAGCTCCTACAATGAGCAGTTCTTC CASSYLGSSYNEQFF
TRBJ2-1 TRBV20-1 NA many TGCAGTGCCCGAAGGCCCGGTCGCTACAATGAGCAGTTCTTC CSARRPGRYNEQFF
TRBJ2-1 TRBV20-1 TRBD2 NA TGCAGTGCCGGGACTAGCGGGAGTTCTAATGAGCAGTTCTTC CSAGTSGSSNEQFF
TRBJ1-2 TRBV12-3/TRBV12-4 TRBD1 many TGTGCCAGCACCAGGACAGGGGGATTAGCTAACTATGGCTACACCTTC CASTRTGGLANYGYTF
TRBJ2-2 TRBV20-1 NA NA TGCAGTGCTAGAGAGACAAACCGAGTCACCGGGGAGCTGTTTTTT CSARETNRVTGELFF
TRBJ2-3 TRBV7-2 NA many TGTGCCAGCAAAACCCGGGGCCGGACGGATACGCAGTATTTT CASKTRGRTDTQYF
TRBJ2-1 TRBV4-3 TRBD1 few TGCGCCAGCAGCCAAGATATAGTCGACAGGGACGTCTGGAATGAGCAGTTCTTC CASSQDIVDRDVWNEQFF